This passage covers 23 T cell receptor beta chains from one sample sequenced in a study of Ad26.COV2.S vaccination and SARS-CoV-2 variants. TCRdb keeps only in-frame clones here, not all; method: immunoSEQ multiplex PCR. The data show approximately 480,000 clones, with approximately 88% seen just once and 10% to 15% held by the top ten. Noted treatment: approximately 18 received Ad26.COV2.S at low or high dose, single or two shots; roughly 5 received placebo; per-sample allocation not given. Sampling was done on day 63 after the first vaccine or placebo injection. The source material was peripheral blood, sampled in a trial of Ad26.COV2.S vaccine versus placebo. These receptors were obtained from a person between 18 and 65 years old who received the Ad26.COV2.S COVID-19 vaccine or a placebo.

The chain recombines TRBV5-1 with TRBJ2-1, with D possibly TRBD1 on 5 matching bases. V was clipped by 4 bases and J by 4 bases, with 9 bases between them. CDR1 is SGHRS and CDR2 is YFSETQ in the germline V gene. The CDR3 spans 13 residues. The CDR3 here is CASSPDTYNEQFF. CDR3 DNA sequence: TGCGCCAGCAGCCCGGACACATACAATGAGCAGTTCTTC. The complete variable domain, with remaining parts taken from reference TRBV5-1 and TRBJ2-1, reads KAGVTQTPRYLIKTRGQQVTLSCSPISGHRSVSWYQQTPGQGLQFLFEYFSETQRNKGNFPGRFSGRQFSNSRSEMNVSTLELGDSALYLCASSPDTYNEQFFGPGTRLTVL.

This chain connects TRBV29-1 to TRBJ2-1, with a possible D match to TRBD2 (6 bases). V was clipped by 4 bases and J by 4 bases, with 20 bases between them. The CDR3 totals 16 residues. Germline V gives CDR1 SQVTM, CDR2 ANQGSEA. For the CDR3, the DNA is TGCAGCGTTGCCCCCCCCTGGGGGAGGAGGTACAATGAGCAGTTCTTC. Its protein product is CSVAPPWGRRYNEQFF.

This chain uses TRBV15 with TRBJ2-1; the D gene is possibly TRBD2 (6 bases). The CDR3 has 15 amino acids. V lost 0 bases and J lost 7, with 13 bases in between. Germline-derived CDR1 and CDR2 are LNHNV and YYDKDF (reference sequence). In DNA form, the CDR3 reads TGTGCCACCAGCAGAGATCTTGGAGGGGAGAATGAGCAGTTCTTC. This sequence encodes CATSRDLGGENEQFF. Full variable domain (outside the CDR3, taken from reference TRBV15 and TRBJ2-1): DAMVIQNPRYQVTQFGKPVTLSCSQTLNHNVMYWYQQKSSQAPKLLFHYYDKDFNNEADTPDNFQSRRPNTSFCFLDIRSPGLGDTAMYLCATSRDLGGENEQFFGPGTRLTVL.

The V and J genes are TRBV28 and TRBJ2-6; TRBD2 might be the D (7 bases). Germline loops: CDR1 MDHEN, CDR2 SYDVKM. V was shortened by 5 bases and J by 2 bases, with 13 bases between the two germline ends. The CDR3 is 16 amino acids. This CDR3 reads CASSLTGGTGANVLTF. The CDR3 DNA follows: TGTGCCAGCAGTCTAACGGGGGGCACTGGGGCCAACGTCCTGACTTTC.

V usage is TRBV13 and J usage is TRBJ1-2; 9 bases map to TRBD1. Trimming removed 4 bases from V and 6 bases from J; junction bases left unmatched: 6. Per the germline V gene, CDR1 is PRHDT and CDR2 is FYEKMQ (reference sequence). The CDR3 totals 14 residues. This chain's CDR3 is CASSSGQGLDGYTF. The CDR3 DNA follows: TGTGCCAGCAGCTCAGGACAGGGGCTTGATGGCTACACCTTC.

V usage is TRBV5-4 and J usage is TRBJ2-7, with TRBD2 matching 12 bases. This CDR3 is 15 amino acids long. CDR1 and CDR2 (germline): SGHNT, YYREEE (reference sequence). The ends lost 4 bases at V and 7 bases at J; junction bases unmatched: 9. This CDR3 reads CASSPGTSGRREQYF. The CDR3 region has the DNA TGTGCCAGCAGCCCCGGCACTAGCGGGAGGCGGGAGCAGTACTTC.

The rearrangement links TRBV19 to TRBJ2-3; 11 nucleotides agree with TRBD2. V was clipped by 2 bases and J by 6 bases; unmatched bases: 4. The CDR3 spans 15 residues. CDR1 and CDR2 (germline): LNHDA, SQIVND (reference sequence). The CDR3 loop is CASSIRTSGSDTQYF. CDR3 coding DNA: TGTGCCAGTAGTATAAGAACTAGCGGGAGTGATACGCAGTATTTT.

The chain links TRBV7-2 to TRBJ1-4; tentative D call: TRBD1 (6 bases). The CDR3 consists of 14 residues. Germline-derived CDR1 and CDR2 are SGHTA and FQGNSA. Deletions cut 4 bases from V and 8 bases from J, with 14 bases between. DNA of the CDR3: TGTGCCAGCAGCTCTGGACAGCGCAGGGAAAAACTGTTTTTT. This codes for CASSSGQRREKLFF.

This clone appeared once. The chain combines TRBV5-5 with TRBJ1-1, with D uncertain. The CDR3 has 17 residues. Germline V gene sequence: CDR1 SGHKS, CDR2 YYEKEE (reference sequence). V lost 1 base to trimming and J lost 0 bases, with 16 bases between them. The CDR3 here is CASSLIPVNRVNTEAFF. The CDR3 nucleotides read TGTGCCAGCAGCTTGATCCCAGTGAACAGAGTGAACACTGAAGCTTTCTTT.

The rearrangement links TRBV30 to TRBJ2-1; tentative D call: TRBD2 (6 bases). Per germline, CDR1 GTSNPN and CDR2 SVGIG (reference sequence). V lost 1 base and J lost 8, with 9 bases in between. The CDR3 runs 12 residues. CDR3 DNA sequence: TGTGCCTGGAGTGGCGGGATCTATGAGCAGTTCTTC. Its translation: CAWSGGIYEQFF.

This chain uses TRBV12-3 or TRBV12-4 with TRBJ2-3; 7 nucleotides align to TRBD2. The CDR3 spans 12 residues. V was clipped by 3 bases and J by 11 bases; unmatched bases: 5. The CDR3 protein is CASSLSGIGQYF. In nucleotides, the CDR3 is TGTGCCAGCAGTTTGAGCGGGATAGGGCAGTATTTT.

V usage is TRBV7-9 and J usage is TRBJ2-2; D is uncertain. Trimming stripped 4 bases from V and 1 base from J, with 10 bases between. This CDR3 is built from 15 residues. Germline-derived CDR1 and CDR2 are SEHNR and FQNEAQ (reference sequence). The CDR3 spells CASSSLTGNTGELFF. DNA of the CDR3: TGTGCCAGCAGCTCCCTCACGGGGAACACCGGGGAGCTGTTTTTT.

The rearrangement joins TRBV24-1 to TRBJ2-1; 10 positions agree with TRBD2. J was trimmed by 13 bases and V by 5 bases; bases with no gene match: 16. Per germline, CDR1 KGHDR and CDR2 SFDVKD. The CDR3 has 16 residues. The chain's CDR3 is CATSVASGSRGTRQFF. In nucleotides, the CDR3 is TGTGCCACCAGTGTTGCTAGCGGGAGCCGAGGAACGCGACAGTTCTTC.

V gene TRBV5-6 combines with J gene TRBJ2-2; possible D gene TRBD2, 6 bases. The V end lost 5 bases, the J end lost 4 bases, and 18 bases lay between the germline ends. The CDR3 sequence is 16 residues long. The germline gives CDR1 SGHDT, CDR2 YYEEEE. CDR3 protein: CASRKGLAGGTGELFF. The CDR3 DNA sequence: TGTGCCAGCAGAAAAGGACTGGCCGGGGGCACCGGGGAGCTGTTTTTT.

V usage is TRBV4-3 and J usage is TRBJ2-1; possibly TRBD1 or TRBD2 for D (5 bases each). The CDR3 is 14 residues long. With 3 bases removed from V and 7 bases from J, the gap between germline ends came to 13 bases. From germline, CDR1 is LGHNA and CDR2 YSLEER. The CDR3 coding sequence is TGCGCCAGCAGCCACCGAGGGGTCCGGAATGAGCAGTTCTTC. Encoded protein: CASSHRGVRNEQFF.

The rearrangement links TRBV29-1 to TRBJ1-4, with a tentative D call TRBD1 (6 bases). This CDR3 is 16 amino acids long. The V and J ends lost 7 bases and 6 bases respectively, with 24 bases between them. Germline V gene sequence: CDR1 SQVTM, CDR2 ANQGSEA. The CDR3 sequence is CSARYLGGGNDEKLFF. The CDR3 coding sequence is TGCAGCGCCCGTTACCTCGGCGGGGGCAACGATGAAAAACTGTTTTTT.

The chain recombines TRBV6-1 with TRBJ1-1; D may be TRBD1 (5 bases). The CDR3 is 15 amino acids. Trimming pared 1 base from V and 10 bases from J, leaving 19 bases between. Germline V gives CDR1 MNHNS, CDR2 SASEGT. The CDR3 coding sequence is TGTGCCAGCAGTGAAGACCCAGGACACCCTAGGGGAGCTTTCTTT. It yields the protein CASSEDPGHPRGAFF.

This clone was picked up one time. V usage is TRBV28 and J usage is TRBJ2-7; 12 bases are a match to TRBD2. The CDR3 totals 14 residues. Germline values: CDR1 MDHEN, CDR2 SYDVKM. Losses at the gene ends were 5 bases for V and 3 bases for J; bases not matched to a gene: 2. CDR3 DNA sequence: TGTGCCAGCAGTCCGACTAGCGGGGGCTACGAGCAGTACTTC. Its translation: CASSPTSGGYEQYF. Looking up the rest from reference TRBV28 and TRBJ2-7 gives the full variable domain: DVKVTQSSRYLVKRTGEKVFLECVQDMDHENMFWYRQDPGLGLRLIYFSYDVKMKEKGDIPEGYSVSREKKERFSLILESASTNQTSMYLCASSPTSGGYEQYFGPGTRLTVT.

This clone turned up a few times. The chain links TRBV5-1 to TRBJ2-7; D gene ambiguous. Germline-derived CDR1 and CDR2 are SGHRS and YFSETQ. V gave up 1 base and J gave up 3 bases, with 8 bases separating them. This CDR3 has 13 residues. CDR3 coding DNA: TGCGCCAGCAGCTTGTCTGGGATCTACGAGCAGTACTTC. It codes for CASSLSGIYEQYF.

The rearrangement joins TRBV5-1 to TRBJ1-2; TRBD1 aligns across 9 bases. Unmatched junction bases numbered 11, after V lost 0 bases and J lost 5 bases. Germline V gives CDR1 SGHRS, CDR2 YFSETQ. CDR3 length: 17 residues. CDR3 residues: CASSLGTPGQGSYGYTF. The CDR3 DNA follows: TGCGCCAGCAGCTTGGGGACTCCGGGACAGGGATCTTATGGCTACACCTTC.

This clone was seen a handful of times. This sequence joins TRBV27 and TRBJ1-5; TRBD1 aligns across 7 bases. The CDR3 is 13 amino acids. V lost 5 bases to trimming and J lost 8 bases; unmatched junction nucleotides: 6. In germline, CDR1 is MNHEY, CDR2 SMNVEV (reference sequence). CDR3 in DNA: TGTGCCAGCAGTGGGGACAGCTACAAGCCCCAGCATTTT. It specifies CASSGDSYKPQHF.

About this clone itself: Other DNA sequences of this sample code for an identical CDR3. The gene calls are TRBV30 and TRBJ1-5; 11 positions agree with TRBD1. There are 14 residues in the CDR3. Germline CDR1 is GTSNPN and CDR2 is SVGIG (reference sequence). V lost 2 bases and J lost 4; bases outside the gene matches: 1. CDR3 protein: CAWSRDRGNQPQHF. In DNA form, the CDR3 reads TGTGCCTGGAGTCGGGACAGGGGGAATCAGCCCCAGCATTTT.

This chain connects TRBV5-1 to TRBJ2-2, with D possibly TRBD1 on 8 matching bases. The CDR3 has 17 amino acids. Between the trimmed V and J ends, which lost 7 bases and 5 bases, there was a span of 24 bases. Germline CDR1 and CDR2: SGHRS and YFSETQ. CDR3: CASGLRPLQGGTGELFF. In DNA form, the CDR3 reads TGCGCCAGCGGCCTCAGGCCCCTACAGGGGGGGACCGGGGAGCTGTTTTTT.